These 30 T cell receptor beta chains share one sample of origin, sequenced in a study of T-cell reconstitution after alpha-beta-depleted transplantation in children. During its preparation, the TCRbeta library received unique molecular identifiers. TCRdb re-derived calls from the PCR reads in MiXCR, one entry per CDR3 protein. The table includes some 300,000 distinct CDR3 sequences, over 9.5% detected once. The material sequenced was PBMCs, taken before TCRalphabeta/CD19-depleted stem cell transplant. All receptors derive from a boy under three years old with acute myeloid leukemia, due to receive a stem cell transplant.

There are many counts of this clonotype. For the CDR3, the DNA is TGCAGCGTTGGCGGGGCCCCTTACAATGAGCAGTTCTTC. Translated: CSVGGAPYNEQFF. The genes are TRBV29-1 and TRBJ2-1, with TRBD2 as a possible D gene (6 bases). This CDR3 spans 13 amino acids. V dropped 4 bases and J dropped 4 bases, with 11 bases sitting between them. Per germline, CDR1 SQVTM and CDR2 ANQGSEA.

This clonotype was found many times. The rearrangement uses TRBV5-1 and TRBJ2-1; 10 bases map to TRBD2. The CDR3 has 17 amino acids. Germline V gives CDR1 SGHRS, CDR2 YFSETQ. V lost 0 bases to trimming and J lost 0 bases; unmatched junction nucleotides: 3. The CDR3 loop is CASSLEGLASSYNEQFF. The CDR3 DNA reads as TGCGCCAGCAGCTTGGAGGGACTAGCGAGCTCCTACAATGAGCAGTTCTTC.

The chain carries TRBV20-1 and TRBJ2-1; 11 bases are a match to TRBD2. J was trimmed by 4 bases and V by 3 bases; bases with no gene match: 5. The CDR3 is made up of 15 amino acids. Germline lookup yields CDR1 DFQATT and CDR2 SNEGSKA (reference sequence). The CDR3 here is CSASPIAGGYNEQFF. The CDR3, as DNA: TGCAGTGCTAGCCCCATAGCGGGAGGGTACAATGAGCAGTTCTTC.

In its sample, this clonotype was seen many times. J is TRBJ1-1 and V is TRBV29-1; tentative D call: TRBD1 (5 bases). The CDR3 length is 13 residues. Per germline, CDR1 SQVTM and CDR2 ANQGSEA. Trimming pared 0 bases from V and 6 bases from J, leaving 11 bases between. Here the CDR3 DNA reads TGCAGCGTTGAAGATCGGGGACTCCCTGAAGCTTTCTTT. Translating gives CSVEDRGLPEAFF.

The chain uses TRBV10-3 and TRBJ1-5, with TRBD1 as a possible D gene (6 bases). The CDR3 sequence is 13 residues long. The germline V and J ends were trimmed by 4 bases and 3 bases, with 7 bases remaining between them. Germline CDR1 ENHRY, CDR2 SYGVKD. The CDR3 here is CAISAGDNQPQHF. In nucleotides, the CDR3 is TGTGCCATCAGTGCAGGGGACAATCAGCCCCAGCATTTT.

This clonotype was picked up a small number of times. The CDR3: CASSQRQGEGSPLHF. In DNA form, the CDR3 reads TGCGCCAGCAGCCAACGACAGGGGGAGGGCTCACCCCTCCACTTT. V gene TRBV5-1 combines with J gene TRBJ1-6; TRBD1 matches 9 bases. CDR3 length: 15 residues. The trim removed 4 bases at V and 10 bases at J, leaving 9 bases unmatched. Germline V lookup: CDR1 SGHRS, CDR2 YFSETQ.

V gene TRBV7-9 combines with J gene TRBJ2-7, with TRBD1 as a possible D gene (6 bases). Trimming stripped 6 bases from V and 2 bases from J, with 20 bases between. Germline CDR1 is SEHNR and CDR2 is FQNEAQ (reference sequence). The CDR3 runs to 16 residues. The CDR3 DNA reads as TGTGCCAGCAGACTACAAGCCGGGACAAACCCCTACGAGCAGTACTTC. It is translated as CASRLQAGTNPYEQYF.

This clonotype has at least ten counts. The chain has TRBV20-1 and TRBJ2-6; D is ambiguous. Trimming took off 6 bases at V and 4 bases at J, with 10 bases between the two ends. The CDR3 contains 13 residues. Germline V CDR1 and CDR2: DFQATT, SNEGSKA (reference sequence). The CDR3 region has the DNA TGCAGTGCCACCGCTGCAGGGGCCAACGTCCTGACTTTC. Translated: CSATAAGANVLTF.

This sequence joins TRBV7-2 and TRBJ2-2, with D unclear. This CDR3 is built from 15 residues. The germline CDR1 and CDR2 sequences are SGHTA and FQGNSA. Trimming took off 5 bases at V and 6 bases at J, with 16 bases between the two ends. In nucleotides, the CDR3 is TGTGCCAGCAGCAGCCGTGGGTCTGTACCCGGGGAGCTGTTTTTT. Translated, it gives CASSSRGSVPGELFF.

The chain combines TRBV29-1 with TRBJ2-1; maybe TRBD2 (6 bases). The CDR3 totals 13 residues. Trimming pared 0 bases from V and 9 bases from J, leaving 12 bases between. CDR1 is SQVTM and CDR2 is ANQGSEA in the germline V gene. CDR3 residues: CSVEDGRRREQFF. CDR3 in DNA: TGCAGCGTTGAAGATGGGAGGCGGCGTGAGCAGTTCTTC.

This clonotype was recorded at least ten times. This chain connects TRBV5-1 to TRBJ2-7; 12 nucleotides align to TRBD2. CDR1 and CDR2 from the germline V gene are SGHRS and YFSETQ. The length of the CDR3 is 15 residues. Trimming cost V 0 bases and J 4 bases; bases outside gene matches: 2. CDR3 amino acids: CASSLGTSGVYEQYF. The CDR3 DNA reads as TGCGCCAGCAGCTTGGGGACTAGCGGGGTGTACGAGCAGTACTTC.

This clonotype was counted at least ten times. The chain links TRBV20-1 to TRBJ2-7, with TRBD2 as a possible D gene (7 bases). Trimming took off 5 bases at V and 5 bases at J, with 22 bases between the two ends. The V gene's germline CDR1 is DFQATT and CDR2 SNEGSKA (reference sequence). This CDR3 contains 15 residues. CDR3 residues: CSASHAGATPDEQYF. CDR3 in DNA: TGCAGTGCTTCTCATGCGGGGGCCACTCCCGACGAGCAGTACTTC.

The table lists this clonotype with many counts. V gene TRBV6-5 combines with J gene TRBJ2-2; D perhaps matches TRBD2 (5 bases). The CDR3 is 15 residues long. The V gene's germline CDR1 is MNHEY and CDR2 SVGAGI. The V end was cut by 2 bases, the J end by 3 bases, with 10 bases between. CDR3 in amino acids: CASSYLKGDTGELFF. CDR3 nucleotide sequence: TGTGCCAGCAGTTACCTCAAGGGAGACACCGGGGAGCTGTTTTTT.

At least ten counts were recorded for this clonotype. The gene calls are TRBV20-1 and TRBJ2-7; D may be TRBD2 (6 bases). The CDR3 extends over 12 amino acids. Germline assignment: CDR1 DFQATT and CDR2 SNEGSKA (reference sequence). Trimming pared 2 bases from V and 3 bases from J, leaving 8 bases between. The DNA for the CDR3 is TGCAGTGCTAGACCGGGGGACTACGAGCAGTACTTC. Encoded protein: CSARPGDYEQYF.

This clonotype was observed at least ten times. The chain couples TRBV15 to TRBJ2-5, with TRBD1 matching 8 bases. CDR3 length equals 17 residues. The V gene's germline CDR1 is LNHNV and CDR2 YYDKDF (reference sequence). With V trimmed by 3 bases and J by 5 bases, 14 bases remained unmatched. The CDR3 DNA follows: TGTGCCACCAGCAGTCCCGACAGGGGCTACCTCTATGAGACCCAGTACTTC. Its protein is CATSSPDRGYLYETQYF.

This clonotype was counted at least ten times. The chain links TRBV15 to TRBJ2-3; D possibly corresponds to TRBD2 (5 bases). CDR3 size: 13 residues. The V gene lost 3 bases and the J gene lost 6 bases, with 10 bases spanning the gap. Germline values: CDR1 LNHNV, CDR2 YYDKDF (reference sequence). The CDR3 loop reads CATSRLAGDTQYF. DNA of the CDR3: TGTGCCACCAGCAGGCTAGCCGGGGATACGCAGTATTTT. The full variable domain, with the rest looked up from reference TRBV15 and TRBJ2-3, is DAMVIQNPRYQVTQFGKPVTLSCSQTLNHNVMYWYQQKSSQAPKLLFHYYDKDFNNEADTPDNFQSRRPNTSFCFLDIRSPGLGDTAMYLCATSRLAGDTQYFGPGTRLTVL.

This clonotype appeared many times. This rearrangement joins TRBV6-5 to TRBJ2-5; D gene unclear. Germline CDR1 MNHEY, CDR2 SVGAGI. V was pared by 0 bases and J by 1 base, with 6 bases between. CDR3 length equals 14 residues. CDR3 in DNA: TGTGCCAGCAGTTACTCCCCACTCCAAGAGACCCAGTACTTC. This sequence encodes CASSYSPLQETQYF.

V and J are TRBV7-6 and TRBJ2-1; D call uncertain. CDR3 length: 15 residues. V was shortened by 4 bases and J by 2 bases, with 12 bases between the two germline ends. Germline V gene sequence: CDR1 SGHVS, CDR2 FNYEAQ. The CDR3 loop reads CASSSAGSAYNEQFF. CDR3 bases: TGTGCCAGCAGCTCCGCCGGGTCCGCCTACAATGAGCAGTTCTTC.

This clonotype was counted ten times or more. This sequence joins TRBV7-9 and TRBJ1-4; 9 positions match TRBD1. The CDR3 is made up of 15 amino acids. The germline CDR1 and CDR2 sequences are SEHNR and FQNEAQ (reference sequence). With 3 bases clipped from V and 7 bases from J, the junction kept 6 bases outside the gene matches. The CDR3 protein is CASSLRGQGGEKLFF. The DNA of the CDR3 is TGTGCCAGCAGCTTGCGGGGACAGGGTGGTGAAAAACTGTTTTTT.

In this sample, this clonotype turned up many times. This rearrangement joins TRBV5-1 to TRBJ2-5; unclear D gene. Germline lookup yields CDR1 SGHRS and CDR2 YFSETQ. Between the trimmed V and J ends, which lost 5 bases and 2 bases, there was a span of 10 bases. This CDR3 has 13 amino acids. The CDR3, as DNA: TGCGCCAGCAGAGGTCCTCTTCAAGAGACCCAGTACTTC. This translates into CASRGPLQETQYF. Full variable domain (outside the CDR3, taken from reference TRBV5-1 and TRBJ2-5): KAGVTQTPRYLIKTRGQQVTLSCSPISGHRSVSWYQQTPGQGLQFLFEYFSETQRNKGNFPGRFSGRQFSNSRSEMNVSTLELGDSALYLCASRGPLQETQYFGPGTRLLVL.

This clonotype has a count of ten or more. The genes are TRBV29-1 and TRBJ1-5; 8 bases align to TRBD1. CDR3 length: 12 amino acids. The J segment lost 4 bases and the V segment lost 7 bases, leaving 3 bases of the junction unmatched. Germline V gene lookup returns CDR1 SQVTM and CDR2 ANQGSEA. CDR3 region: CSAQGANQPQHF. The CDR3 DNA follows: TGCAGCGCTCAGGGGGCGAATCAGCCCCAGCATTTT.

The chain is built from TRBV27 and TRBJ2-1, with 11 bases aligning to TRBD2. Per the germline V gene, CDR1 is MNHEY and CDR2 is SMNVEV (reference sequence). The CDR3 contains 17 residues. V was clipped by 3 bases and J by 0 bases; unmatched bases: 4. CDR3 loop: CASSLASGGPSYNEQFF. The CDR3 bases are TGTGCCAGCAGTTTGGCTAGCGGGGGGCCCTCCTACAATGAGCAGTTCTTC.

In the case of this clonotype: A much larger clone is a single base away; this may be a read error. This chain uses TRBV7-3 with TRBJ2-3; TRBD2 matches 10 bases. The CDR3 length is 22 residues. Germline assignment: CDR1 SGHTA and CDR2 FQGTGA. The CDR3 nucleotides are TGTTCCAGCAGCTTAAAGGCCCGACAGGGAACTAGCGGGGACCTCAGAACAGATACGCAGTATTTT. Encoded protein: CSSSLKARQGTSGDLRTDTQYF. The whole variable domain, filled in from reference TRBV7-3 and TRBJ2-3, reads GAGVSQTPSNKVTEKGKYVELRCDPISGHTALYWYRQSLGQGPEFLIYFQGTGAADDSGLPNDRFFAVRPEGSVSTLKIQRTERGDSAVYLCSSSLKARQGTSGDLRTDTQYFGPGTRLTVL.

Ten or more counts support this clonotype. This chain links TRBV4-2 with TRBJ1-6; TRBD1 might be the D (5 bases). V shed 0 bases and J shed 10 bases, with 25 bases lying between them. This CDR3 is 19 amino acids long. The germline CDR1 and CDR2 sequences are LGHNA and YNFKEQ. The CDR3 loop is CASSQDAGPMGQGNSPLHF. The DNA for the CDR3 is TGTGCCAGCAGCCAAGACGCAGGCCCCATGGGGCAGGGTAACTCACCCCTCCACTTT.

This clonotype was counted ten times or more. The CDR3 reads CASSSPGNRLNTEAFF. DNA for the CDR3: TGTGCCAGCAGCTCACCGGGAAACAGGTTGAACACTGAAGCTTTCTTT. The chain joins TRBV28 to TRBJ1-1; a weak D match, TRBD1 (5 bases). CDR3 length equals 16 residues. Trimming cost V 6 bases and J 0 bases, with 17 bases left between them. CDR1 MDHEN and CDR2 SYDVKM come from the germline V gene.

This clonotype showed up many times. V usage is TRBV6-5 and J usage is TRBJ2-1; D tentatively reads TRBD1 or TRBD2 (5 bases each). CDR1 MNHEY and CDR2 SVGAGI come from the germline V gene. The CDR3 is made up of 14 amino acids. The germline V and J ends were trimmed by 7 bases and 0 bases, with 10 bases remaining between them. The CDR3 reads CASTGTSSYNEQFF. CDR3 sequence (DNA): TGTGCCAGCACGGGGACCAGCTCCTACAATGAGCAGTTCTTC.

This clonotype was detected ten times or more. The chain links TRBV20-1 to TRBJ2-1; D is unresolved. The V end lost 4 bases, the J end lost 6 bases, and 7 bases lay between the germline ends. The germline V gene has CDR1 DFQATT and CDR2 SNEGSKA (reference sequence). CDR3 size: 11 residues. The CDR3 sequence is CSATLTNEQFF. CDR3 in DNA: TGCAGTGCTACCCTCACCAATGAGCAGTTCTTC.

This clonotype came up many times. The chain employs TRBV7-9 and TRBJ1-2; weak D call: TRBD1 (5 bases). The CDR3 is 14 amino acids. The germline gives CDR1 SEHNR, CDR2 FQNEAQ (reference sequence). Between the trimmed V and J ends, which lost 5 bases and 4 bases, there was a span of 14 bases. CDR3 sequence (DNA): TGTGCCAGCAGCCCGTTAACAGGAGTCTATGGCTACACCTTC. The encoded protein is CASSPLTGVYGYTF.

The chain recombines TRBV13 with TRBJ1-2; 10 bases are shared with TRBD1. The ends lost 1 base at V and 8 bases at J; junction bases unmatched: 7. The CDR3 consists of 15 residues. Germline V gene sequence: CDR1 PRHDT, CDR2 FYEKMQ (reference sequence). The CDR3 protein is CASSLARQGARGYTF. For the CDR3, the DNA is TGTGCCAGCAGCTTAGCCAGACAGGGGGCGAGAGGCTACACCTTC.

This clonotype showed up many times. The chain employs TRBV7-3 and TRBJ2-1; D might be TRBD2 (6 bases). Trimming took off 4 bases at V and 4 bases at J, with 14 bases between the two ends. Per germline, CDR1 SGHTA and CDR2 FQGTGA. CDR3 length: 15 amino acids. The CDR3 loop is CASSSWASDYNEQFF. The CDR3 nucleotides read TGTGCCAGCAGCTCCTGGGCTAGCGATTACAATGAGCAGTTCTTC.